This record looks at one T cell receptor (beta chain) sequence and its context. The data were obtained in a study of blood T cell repertoires in COVID-19. Overall study: The United States, Italy and Spain supplied acute and convalescent COVID-19 samples. The analysed material was cDNA or gDNA that came from T cells, B-cell-depleted T cells, or PBMCs.

Original analysis: For nucleated cells, counts were estimated from reference gene primer amplification. The protocol was immunoSEQ multiplex PCR, while the TCRdb copy is restricted to in-frame clones and leaves out a portion. The V and J calls and clone size are taken from that table; D and trimming were inferred from the DNA. The table records 150,000 to 200,000 clones, approximately 90% of them present only once. This CDR3 has 16 residues. CDR1 is LNHDA and CDR2 is SQIVND in the germline V gene (reference sequence). Unmatched junction bases numbered 8, after V lost 3 bases and J lost 4 bases. This receptor was obtained from a man in his forties with active or convalescent COVID-19. The chain combines TRBV19 with TRBJ1-5; 8 bases are shared with TRBD1. The source material was peripheral blood. CDR3 region: CASSITGGLKNQPQHF. In nucleotides, the CDR3 is TGTGCCAGTAGTATCACAGGGGGACTAAAAAATCAGCCCCAGCATTTT.